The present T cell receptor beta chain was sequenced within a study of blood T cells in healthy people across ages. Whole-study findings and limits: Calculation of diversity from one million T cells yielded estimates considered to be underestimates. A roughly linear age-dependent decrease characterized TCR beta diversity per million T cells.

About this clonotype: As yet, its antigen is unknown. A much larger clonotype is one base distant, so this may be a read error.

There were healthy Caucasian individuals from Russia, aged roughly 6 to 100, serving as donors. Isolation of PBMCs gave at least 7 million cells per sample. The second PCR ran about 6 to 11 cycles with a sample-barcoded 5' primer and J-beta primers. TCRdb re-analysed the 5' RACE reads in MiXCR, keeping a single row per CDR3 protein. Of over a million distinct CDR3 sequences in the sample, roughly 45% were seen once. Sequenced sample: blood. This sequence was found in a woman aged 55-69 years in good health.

The CDR3 region has the DNA TGCAGCGTTCCCCATGGGGCAGTCTACGAGCAGTACTTC. It is translated as CSVPHGAVYEQYF. The chain combines TRBV29-1 with TRBJ2-5; D is perhaps TRBD1 (5 bases). The J call could be wrong; TRBJ2-7 is a better fit for the DNA end. This CDR3 contains 13 residues. Germline V CDR1 and CDR2: SQVTM, ANQGSEA.